This entry lists 23 T cell receptor beta chains sequenced from one sample in a study of T cell responses to AZD1222 COVID-19 vaccine. The repertoire was sequenced with immunoSEQ multiplex PCR; TCRdb's copy has only in-frame clones and lacks some. The sample consists of about 70,000 clones, about 85% of them appearing once. The sequences come from peripheral blood, collected on day 0 of AZD1222 vaccination. These receptors all come from an adult in good health.

The rearrangement links TRBV3-1 (or the pseudogene TRBV3-2) to TRBJ2-1; 9 bases are a match to TRBD2. Per germline, CDR1 LGHDT and CDR2 YNNKEL (reference sequence). This CDR3 contains 15 residues. V trimming: 4 bases; J trimming: 10 bases; junction bases outside the gene matches: 11. CDR3 DNA sequence: TGTGCCAGCAGCCCCGGAAGTGTAGCGGGGGAGGAGCAGTTCTTC. Protein: CASSPGSVAGEEQFF.

The chain has TRBV11-2 and TRBJ2-7, with 8 bases fitting TRBD1. CDR3 length equals 14 residues. V lost 1 base, J lost 4 bases, and 3 bases stayed unmatched. Germline CDR1 reads SGHAT; CDR2 reads FQNNGV. The CDR3 loop is CASSLVRGRYEQYF. Written as DNA, the CDR3 is TGTGCCAGCAGCTTAGTCAGGGGGCGATACGAGCAGTACTTC. Full variable domain (remainder filled in from reference TRBV11-2 and TRBJ2-7): EAGVAQSPRYKIIEKRQSVAFWCNPISGHATLYWYQQILGQGPKLLIQFQNNGVVDDSQLPKDRFSAERLKGVDSTLKIQPAKLEDSAVYLCASSLVRGRYEQYFGPGTRLTVT.

This clone occurred a few times. The V gene is TRBV5-4, the J gene TRBJ2-1, with D perhaps being TRBD1 or TRBD2 (6 bases each). CDR3 length: 13 residues. Between the trimmed V and J ends, which lost 0 bases and 8 bases, there was a span of 9 bases. The germline V gene encodes CDR1 SGHNT and CDR2 YYREEE (reference sequence). The chain's CDR3 is CASSLAGADEQFF. The CDR3 region has the DNA TGTGCCAGCAGCTTGGCGGGGGCGGATGAGCAGTTCTTC. The full variable domain, completed using reference TRBV5-4 and TRBJ2-1, is ETGVTQSPTHLIKTRGQQVTLRCSSQSGHNTVSWYQQALGQGPQFIFQYYREEENGRGNFPPRFSGLQFPNYSSELNVNALELDDSALYLCASSLAGADEQFFGPGTRLTVL.

This sequence joins TRBV14 and TRBJ2-3; D unclear. This CDR3 has 12 residues. V lost 1 base and J lost 7, with 6 bases in between. CDR1 is SGHDN and CDR2 is FVKESK in the germline V gene. Written as DNA, the CDR3 is TGTGCCAGCAGCCAAGGGAAATATACGCAGTATTTT. It encodes CASSQGKYTQYF.

The rearrangement joins TRBV11-3 to TRBJ1-3; 7 nucleotides match TRBD1. Looked up from germline, CDR1 is SGHNT and CDR2 is YENEEA. The CDR3 is made up of 16 amino acids. The J segment lost 4 bases and the V segment lost 5 bases, leaving 11 bases of the junction unmatched. CDR3 bases: TGTGCCAGCAGCCTAACACCGACAGGGTTGGGAAACACCATATATTTT. It codes for CASSLTPTGLGNTIYF.

The chain uses TRBV11-3 and TRBJ2-2, with D possibly being TRBD2 (6 bases). V dropped 6 bases and J dropped 11 bases, with 10 bases sitting between them. The CDR3 length is 11 residues. Germline V lookup: CDR1 SGHNT, CDR2 YENEEA. In nucleotides, the CDR3 is TGTGCCAGCAGGGGGGGTGAAGAGCTGTTTTTT. It encodes CASRGGEELFF.

The rearrangement links TRBV2 to TRBJ1-1; D call uncertain. The V end lost 0 bases, the J end lost 8 bases, and 4 bases lay between the germline ends. This CDR3 spans 11 amino acids. Germline V gene data show CDR1 as SNHLY and CDR2 as FYNNEI. CDR3 DNA: TGTGCCAGCAGTGAAGCGCTCGAAGCTTTCTTT. Protein sequence: CASSEALEAFF. Filled out from reference TRBV2 and TRBJ1-1, the complete variable domain reads EPEVTQTPSHQVTQMGQEVILRCVPISNHLYFYWYRQILGQKVEFLVSFYNNEISEKSEIFDDQFSVERPDGSNFTLKIRSTKLEDSAMYFCASSEALEAFFGQGTRLTVV.

The CDR3 nucleotides are TGTGCCAGCAGCTCAACTAGCGATGAGCAGTTCTTC. Protein sequence: CASSSTSDEQFF. The rearrangement joins TRBV5-4 to TRBJ2-1, with 7 nucleotides matching TRBD2. The CDR3 totals 12 residues. V gave up 3 bases and J gave up 8 bases; unmatched junction bases: 2. Per germline, CDR1 SGHNT and CDR2 YYREEE (reference sequence).

This clone is a singleton in its sample. The chain couples TRBV6-5 to TRBJ2-2; 7 bases are shared with TRBD1. CDR1 and CDR2 from the germline V gene are MNHEY and SVGAGI. CDR3 length equals 14 residues. V gave up 1 base and J gave up 7 bases; unmatched junction bases: 3. CDR3 loop: CASSYWQGVGELFF. Written as DNA, the CDR3 is TGTGCCAGCAGTTACTGGCAGGGGGTCGGGGAGCTGTTTTTT.

The gene calls are TRBV7-9 and TRBJ1-1; no reliable D call. Germline values: CDR1 SEHNR, CDR2 FQNEAQ (reference sequence). This CDR3 contains 13 residues. The ends were cut back, 2 bases at V and 1 base at J, with 5 bases in the middle. CDR3 protein: CASSLLGNTEAFF. The CDR3 nucleotides are TGTGCCAGCAGCTTACTCGGGAACACTGAAGCTTTCTTT.

This sequence joins TRBV4-1 and TRBJ2-7, with 7 bases fitting TRBD1. Trimming took 3 bases from V and 4 from J; bases not matched to a gene: 9. Germline V gene data show CDR1 as MGHRA and CDR2 as YSYEKL. This CDR3 region has 15 residues. CDR3 in DNA: TGCGCCAGCAGCCACGGGGTGACAGGGTCTTACGAGCAGTACTTC. Residues: CASSHGVTGSYEQYF.

J is TRBJ2-3 and V is TRBV5-4; 8 nucleotides match TRBD2. The V segment lost 2 bases and the J segment 8 bases; nucleotides outside the gene matches: 25. Germline CDR1 reads SGHNT; CDR2 reads YYREEE (reference sequence). There are 20 residues in the CDR3. This CDR3 reads CASSFYGIGASGSLGGTQYF. The CDR3 bases are TGTGCCAGCAGCTTTTATGGGATTGGGGCAAGCGGGAGCCTTGGTGGTACGCAGTATTTT.

The genes are TRBV21-1 and TRBJ1-2. TRBV21-1 is a pseudogene. The CDR3 runs 16 residues. The CDR3 DNA reads TGTGCCAGCAGCAAATGGGGTAAGGGCTTAGGCTATGGCTACACCTTC. Translation gives CASSKWGKGLGYGYTF.

The rearrangement uses TRBV12-5 and TRBJ2-3; D is unclear. CDR1 is LGHNT and CDR2 is FRNRAP in the germline V gene. Trimming took off 6 bases at V and 0 bases at J, with 4 bases between the two ends. The CDR3 has 12 amino acids. CDR3: CASGPSTDTQYF. The DNA for the CDR3 is TGTGCTAGTGGGCCTAGCACAGATACGCAGTATTTT.

The chain recombines TRBV5-1 with TRBJ1-2, with D perhaps matching TRBD1 (6 bases). Germline V gene lookup returns CDR1 SGHRS and CDR2 YFSETQ. Trimming left V 7 bases short and J 2 bases short, with 12 bases between. The CDR3 spans 13 residues. The CDR3 nucleotides are TGCGCCAGCTCGAACCAGGGGAACTATGGCTACACCTTC. It codes for CASSNQGNYGYTF.

This sequence joins TRBV29-1 and TRBJ2-1; 8 nucleotides match TRBD2. This CDR3 has 14 residues. The germline CDR1 and CDR2 sequences are SQVTM and ANQGSEA. The V and J ends lost 3 bases and 7 bases, in that order; junction bases with no gene match: 8. The CDR3 sequence: CSVEGRGAFNEQFF. The CDR3 DNA sequence: TGCAGCGTTGAGGGGCGGGGGGCCTTTAATGAGCAGTTCTTC.

This chain links TRBV2 with TRBJ1-5; D is unresolved. In germline, CDR1 is SNHLY, CDR2 FYNNEI. The V and J ends lost 6 bases and 0 bases respectively, with 9 bases between them. The CDR3 loop spans 14 amino acids. The CDR3 region is CASRRRASNQPQHF. In DNA, the CDR3 is TGTGCCAGCAGAAGGAGGGCTAGCAATCAGCCCCAGCATTTT.

This sequence joins TRBV7-7 and TRBJ2-3; D perhaps matches TRBD2 (6 bases). The V end was cut by 5 bases, the J end by 4 bases, with 13 bases between. Germline-derived CDR1 and CDR2 are SSHAT and FNYEAQ (reference sequence). The CDR3 is made up of 14 amino acids. CDR3 coding DNA: TGTGCCAGCAGCCAGGGAGGAGGCCCAGATACGCAGTATTTT. Protein sequence: CASSQGGGPDTQYF.

The chain combines TRBV9 with TRBJ2-1; perhaps TRBD1 as D (5 bases). The CDR3 contains 15 residues. The germline V gene encodes CDR1 SGDLS and CDR2 YYNGEE. V was clipped by 0 bases and J by 7 bases, with 14 bases between them. CDR3 loop: CASSVEGRAANEQFF. The CDR3 DNA follows: TGTGCCAGCAGCGTAGAAGGCAGGGCGGCTAATGAGCAGTTCTTC.

The V gene is TRBV27, the J gene TRBJ1-1; 7 nucleotides agree with TRBD1. The junction had 8 bases not matched to a gene; V was cut back by 4 bases and J by 0 bases. The germline CDR1 and CDR2 sequences are MNHEY and SMNVEV (reference sequence). The CDR3 is 16 residues long. CDR3 region: CASSSLGTAMNTEAFF. DNA for the CDR3: TGTGCCAGCAGTTCATTAGGGACAGCGATGAACACTGAAGCTTTCTTT.

This chain joins TRBV6-1 and TRBJ2-2; the D is unclear. The CDR3 is 14 amino acids. Trimming stripped 5 bases from V and 7 bases from J, with 14 bases between. Germline V gene sequence: CDR1 MNHNS, CDR2 SASEGT. The CDR3 region is CASSYSLGFGELFF. For the CDR3, the DNA is TGTGCCAGCAGTTATTCATTGGGCTTCGGGGAGCTGTTTTTT.

The chain is built from TRBV12-3 or TRBV12-4 and TRBJ2-5; D might be TRBD1 (6 bases). CDR3 length equals 11 residues. Trimming pared 6 bases from V and 5 bases from J, leaving 7 bases between. CDR3 protein: CASSTGETQYF. The CDR3 nucleotides read TGTGCCAGCAGCACAGGGGAGACCCAGTACTTC.

This rearrangement joins TRBV19 to TRBJ1-2; 11 nucleotides align to TRBD1. V dropped 7 bases and J dropped 5; count of bases not matched to a gene: 9. In germline, CDR1 is LNHDA, CDR2 SQIVND (reference sequence). The CDR3 runs 15 residues. This CDR3 reads CASTPTGTGGYGYTF. CDR3 bases: TGTGCCAGTACCCCGACCGGGACAGGGGGATATGGCTACACCTTC.